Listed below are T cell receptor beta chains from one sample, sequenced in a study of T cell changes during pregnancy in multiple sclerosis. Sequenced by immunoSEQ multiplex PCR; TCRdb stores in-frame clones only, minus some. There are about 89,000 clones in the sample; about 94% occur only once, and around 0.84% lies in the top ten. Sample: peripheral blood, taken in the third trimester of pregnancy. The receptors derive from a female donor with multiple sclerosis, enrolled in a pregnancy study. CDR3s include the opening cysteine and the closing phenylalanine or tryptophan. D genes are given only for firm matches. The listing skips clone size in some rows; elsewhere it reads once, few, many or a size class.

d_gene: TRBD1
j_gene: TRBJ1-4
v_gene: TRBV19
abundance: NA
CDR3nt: TGTGCCAGTAGTGTATGGACAGGGGATAGTGAAAAACTGTTTTTT
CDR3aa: CASSVWTGDSEKLFF

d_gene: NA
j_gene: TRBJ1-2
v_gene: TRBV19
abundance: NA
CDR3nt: TGTGCCAGTAGTTCGCGCAGACCAACGGAGGGCTACACCTTC
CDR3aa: CASSSRRPTEGYTF

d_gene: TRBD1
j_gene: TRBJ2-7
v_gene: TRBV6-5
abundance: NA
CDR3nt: TGTGCCAGCAGTTATGGGGACAGGGGGAACGAGCAGTACTTC
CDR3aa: CASSYGDRGNEQYF

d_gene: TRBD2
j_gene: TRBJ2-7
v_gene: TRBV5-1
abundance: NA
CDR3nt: TGCGCCAGCAGCCCTTATAGCGGGAGCTCCTACGAGCAGTACTTC
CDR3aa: CASSPYSGSSYEQYF

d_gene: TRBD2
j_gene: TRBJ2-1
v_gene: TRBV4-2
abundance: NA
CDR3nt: TGTGCCAGCAGCCATACTGGACTAGAGTACAATGAGCAGTTCTTC
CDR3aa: CASSHTGLEYNEQFF

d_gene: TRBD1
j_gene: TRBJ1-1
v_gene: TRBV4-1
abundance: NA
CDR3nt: TGCGCCAGCAGCCAAGACCCCCGACAGGGGCGCTATCCTGAAGCTTTCTTT
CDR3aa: CASSQDPRQGRYPEAFF

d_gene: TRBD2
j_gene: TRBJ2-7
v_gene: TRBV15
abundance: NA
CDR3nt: TGTGCCACCAGCCGAGACCTAGCGGGAGGGGTCAACCCCGAGCAGTACTTC
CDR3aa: CATSRDLAGGVNPEQYF

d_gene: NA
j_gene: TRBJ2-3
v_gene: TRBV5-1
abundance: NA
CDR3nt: TGCGCCAGCAGCGCACGAGCGGAGGCCACAGATACGCAGTATTTT
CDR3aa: CASSARAEATDTQYF

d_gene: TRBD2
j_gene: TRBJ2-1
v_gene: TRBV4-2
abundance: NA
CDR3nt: TGTGCCAGCAGCCAGACCACTAGCGGGTCCCCCCTCAATGAGCAGTTCTTC
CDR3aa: CASSQTTSGSPLNEQFF

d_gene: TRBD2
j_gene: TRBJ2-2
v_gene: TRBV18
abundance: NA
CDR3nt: TGTGCCAGCACCCCGGGAGGCACCGGGGAGCTGTTTTTT
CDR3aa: CASTPGGTGELFF

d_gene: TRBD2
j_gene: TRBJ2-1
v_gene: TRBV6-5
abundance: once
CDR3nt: TGTGCCAGCAGTTACACCGGGACTAACTACAATGAGCAGTTCTTC
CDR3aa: CASSYTGTNYNEQFF

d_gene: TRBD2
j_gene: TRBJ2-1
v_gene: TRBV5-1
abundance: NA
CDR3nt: TGCGCCAGCAGTCTTCATTCCGGGACTAGCAACTACAATGAGCAGTTCTTC
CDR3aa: CASSLHSGTSNYNEQFF

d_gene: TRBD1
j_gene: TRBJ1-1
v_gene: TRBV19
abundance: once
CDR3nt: TGTGCCAGTAGGGACCGGGACAGGGTGAACACTGAAGCTTTCTTT
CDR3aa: CASRDRDRVNTEAFF

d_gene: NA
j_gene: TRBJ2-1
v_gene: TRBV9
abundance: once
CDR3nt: TGTGCCAGCAGCGTAGAGCCAGGTGCTAGCGTCAATGAGCAGTTCTTC
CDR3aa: CASSVEPGASVNEQFF